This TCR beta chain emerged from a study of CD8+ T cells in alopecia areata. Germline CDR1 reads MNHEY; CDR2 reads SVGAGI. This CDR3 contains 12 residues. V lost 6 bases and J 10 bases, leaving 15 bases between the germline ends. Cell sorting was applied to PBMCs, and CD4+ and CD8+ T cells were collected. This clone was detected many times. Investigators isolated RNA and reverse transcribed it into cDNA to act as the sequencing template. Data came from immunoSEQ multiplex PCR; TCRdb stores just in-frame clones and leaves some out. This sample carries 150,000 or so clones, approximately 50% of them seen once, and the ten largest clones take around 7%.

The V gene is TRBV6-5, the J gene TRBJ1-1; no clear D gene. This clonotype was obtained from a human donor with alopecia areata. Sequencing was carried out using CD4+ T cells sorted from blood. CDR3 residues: CASSPREDRAFF. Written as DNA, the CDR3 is TGTGCCAGCAGCCCCCGAGAGGACCGAGCTTTCTTT.